The present TCR beta chain was sequenced within a study of shared clonotypes between healthy human individuals. Division of CD4+ cells produced a CD45RA+ naive subset and a CD45RA-negative memory subset. The CDR3 totals 14 residues. The V gene lost 10 bases and the J gene lost 3 bases, with 17 bases spanning the gap. CDR1 and CDR2 from the germline V gene are LNHDA and SQIVND (reference sequence). The DNA input per sorted-subset replicate PCR was 150 to 200 ng, corresponding to tens of thousands of T cell genomes. Produced via immunoSEQ multiplex PCR; TCRdb's table is partial and in-frame only. Of 1.4 million to 1.5 million clones in the sample, approximately 96% were seen once.

V usage is TRBV19 and J usage is TRBJ2-3; D may be TRBD1 or TRBD2 (5 bases each). The source material was naive CD4+ T cells sorted from blood. Described subset: CD45RA+ positively selected. This clonotype originated in a man younger than 40 in good health. The CDR3 sequence: CATSGATGTDTQYF. In nucleotides, the CDR3 is TGTGCCACCTCCGGGGCCACGGGGACAGATACGCAGTATTTT.